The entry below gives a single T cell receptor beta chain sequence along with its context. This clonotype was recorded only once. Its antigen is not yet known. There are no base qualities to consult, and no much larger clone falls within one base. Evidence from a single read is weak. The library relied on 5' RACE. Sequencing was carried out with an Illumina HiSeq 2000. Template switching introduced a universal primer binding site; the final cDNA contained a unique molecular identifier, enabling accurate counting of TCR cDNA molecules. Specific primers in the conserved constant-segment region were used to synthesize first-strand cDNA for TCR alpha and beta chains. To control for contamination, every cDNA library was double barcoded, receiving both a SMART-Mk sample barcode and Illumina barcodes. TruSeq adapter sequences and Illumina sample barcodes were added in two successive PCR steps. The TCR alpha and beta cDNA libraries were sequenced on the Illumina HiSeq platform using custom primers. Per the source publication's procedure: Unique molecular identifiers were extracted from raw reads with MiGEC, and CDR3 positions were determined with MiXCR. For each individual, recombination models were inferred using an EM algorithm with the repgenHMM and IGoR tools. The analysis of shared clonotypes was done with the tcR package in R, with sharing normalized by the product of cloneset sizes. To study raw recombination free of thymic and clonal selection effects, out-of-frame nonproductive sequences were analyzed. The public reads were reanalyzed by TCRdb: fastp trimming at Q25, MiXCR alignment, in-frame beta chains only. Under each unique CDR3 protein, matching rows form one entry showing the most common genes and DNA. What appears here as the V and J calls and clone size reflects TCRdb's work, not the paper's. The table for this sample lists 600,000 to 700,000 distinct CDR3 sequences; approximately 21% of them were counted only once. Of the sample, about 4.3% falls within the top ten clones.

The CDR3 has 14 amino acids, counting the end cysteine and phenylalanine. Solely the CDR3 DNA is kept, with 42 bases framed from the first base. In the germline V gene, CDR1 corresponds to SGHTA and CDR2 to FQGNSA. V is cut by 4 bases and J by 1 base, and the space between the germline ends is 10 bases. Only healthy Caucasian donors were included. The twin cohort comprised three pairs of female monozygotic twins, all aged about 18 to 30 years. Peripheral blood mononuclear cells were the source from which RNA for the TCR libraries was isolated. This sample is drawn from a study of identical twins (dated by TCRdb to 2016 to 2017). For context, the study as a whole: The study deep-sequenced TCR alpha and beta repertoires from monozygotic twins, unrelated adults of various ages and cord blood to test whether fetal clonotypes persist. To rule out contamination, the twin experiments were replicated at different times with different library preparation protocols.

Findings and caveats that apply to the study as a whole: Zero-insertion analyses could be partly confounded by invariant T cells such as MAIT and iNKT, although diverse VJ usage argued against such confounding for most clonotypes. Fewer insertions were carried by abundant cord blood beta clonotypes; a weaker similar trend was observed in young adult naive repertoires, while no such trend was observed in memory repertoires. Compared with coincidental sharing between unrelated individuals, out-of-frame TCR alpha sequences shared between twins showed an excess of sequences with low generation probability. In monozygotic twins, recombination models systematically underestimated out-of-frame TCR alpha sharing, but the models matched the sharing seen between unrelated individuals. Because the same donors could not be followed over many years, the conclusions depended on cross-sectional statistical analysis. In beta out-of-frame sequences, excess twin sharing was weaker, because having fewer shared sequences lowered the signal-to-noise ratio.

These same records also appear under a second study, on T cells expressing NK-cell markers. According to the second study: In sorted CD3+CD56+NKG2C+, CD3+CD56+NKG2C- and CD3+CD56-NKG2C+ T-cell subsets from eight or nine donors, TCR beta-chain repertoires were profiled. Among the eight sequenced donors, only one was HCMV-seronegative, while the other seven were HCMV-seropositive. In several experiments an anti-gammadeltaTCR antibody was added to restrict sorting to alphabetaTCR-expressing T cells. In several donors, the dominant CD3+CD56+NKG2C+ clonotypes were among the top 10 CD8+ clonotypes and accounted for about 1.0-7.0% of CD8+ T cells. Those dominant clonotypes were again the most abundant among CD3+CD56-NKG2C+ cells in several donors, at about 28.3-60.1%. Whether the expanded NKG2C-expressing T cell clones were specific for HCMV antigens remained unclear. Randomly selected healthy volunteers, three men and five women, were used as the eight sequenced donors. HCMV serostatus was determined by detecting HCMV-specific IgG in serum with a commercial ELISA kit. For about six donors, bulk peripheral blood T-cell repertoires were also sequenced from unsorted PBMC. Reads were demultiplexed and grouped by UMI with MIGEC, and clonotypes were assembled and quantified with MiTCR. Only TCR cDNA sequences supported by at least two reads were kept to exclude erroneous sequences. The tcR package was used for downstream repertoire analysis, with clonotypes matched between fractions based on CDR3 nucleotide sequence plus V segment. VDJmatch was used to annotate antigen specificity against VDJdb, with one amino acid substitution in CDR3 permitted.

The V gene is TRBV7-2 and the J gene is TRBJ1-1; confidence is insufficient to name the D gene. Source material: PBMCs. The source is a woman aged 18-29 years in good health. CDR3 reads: CASSWRASNTEAFF. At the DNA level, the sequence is TGTGCCAGCAGCTGGAGGGCTTCGAACACTGAAGCTTTCTTT.